This T cell receptor (beta chain) was observed in a study of metastatic and nonmetastatic thyroid tumors. Looking at the study overall: Repertoires of blood and of tissue (tumor or nodule) from malignant and benign thyroid patients were compared.

The entire patient cohort was treatment-naive prior to thyroid surgery. Original processing notes: Variation in CDR3 across clinicopathological groups served as the basis for constructing a distant-metastasis classifier in papillary thyroid cancer. TCRdb re-analyzed the PCR reads through MiXCR. The V and J calls shown here were made by TCRdb, not taken from the authors' results. Of roughly 61,000 clones listed, 4% to 4.5% are singletons. The receptor was isolated from a female donor with papillary thyroid cancer or a benign thyroid nodule (not recorded which). Some clones in this sample may be carry-over from other donors' samples. Specimen: blood.

The CDR3 region is CAAKRKAGGEGEQFF. As DNA, the CDR3 is TGTGCCGCGAAAAGAAAAGCGGGAGGAGAGGGTGAGCAGTTCTTC. The V and J genes are TRBV6-2 or TRBV6-3 and TRBJ2-1; 9 bases match TRBD2. The V gene end was trimmed by 11 bases and the J gene end by 9 bases; junction bases not matched to a gene: 17. This CDR3 comprises 15 residues. Germline CDR1 reads MNHEY; CDR2 reads SVGEGT.